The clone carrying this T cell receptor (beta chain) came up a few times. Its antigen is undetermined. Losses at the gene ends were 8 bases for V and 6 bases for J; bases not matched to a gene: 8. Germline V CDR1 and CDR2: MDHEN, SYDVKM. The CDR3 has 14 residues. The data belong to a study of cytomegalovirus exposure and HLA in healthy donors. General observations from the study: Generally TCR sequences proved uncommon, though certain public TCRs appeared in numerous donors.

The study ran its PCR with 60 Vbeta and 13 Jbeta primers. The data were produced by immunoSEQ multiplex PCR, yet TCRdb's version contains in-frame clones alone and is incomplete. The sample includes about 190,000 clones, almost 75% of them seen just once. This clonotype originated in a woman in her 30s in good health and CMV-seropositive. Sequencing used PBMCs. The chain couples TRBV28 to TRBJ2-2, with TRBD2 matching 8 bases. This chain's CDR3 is CASGDSGTSGELFF. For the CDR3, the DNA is TGTGCCAGCGGCGATAGCGGGACATCCGGGGAGCTGTTTTTT.